This is a list of T cell receptor beta chains from one sample in a study of CD8+CD57+ T cells in acquired aplastic anemia. TCRdb called the reads again in MiXCR, with one record for every CDR3 protein. The data show roughly 220,000 distinct CDR3 sequences, less than 75% seen once. The sample consisted of sorted CD4+, CD8+, or CD8+CD57+ T cells (not recorded which) from PBMCs. The receptors stem from a human donor with aplastic anemia. Each CDR3 is given with its conserved first and last residue. D genes are given only for firm matches. The listing skips clone size in some rows; elsewhere it reads once, few, many or a size class.

d_call	clone_size	v_call	j_call	cdr3_aa	cdr3_nt
TRBD2	NA	TRBV25-1	TRBJ2-1	CASSGASGADNEQFF	TGTGCCAGCAGTGGTGCTAGCGGGGCAGACAATGAGCAGTTCTTC
TRBD2	NA	TRBV9	TRBJ2-1	CASSVEGSGSNEQFF	TGTGCCAGCAGCGTAGAGGGTAGCGGGAGTAATGAGCAGTTCTTC
NA	NA	TRBV20-1	TRBJ2-7	CSAGDIGQGRLVGEQYF	TGCAGTGCTGGAGATATCGGCCAGGGCAGGTTAGTAGGCGAGCAGTACTTC
TRBD1	NA	TRBV7-6	TRBJ1-1	CASSPGTATEAFF	TGTGCCAGCAGCCCCGGGACAGCTACTGAAGCTTTCTTT
TRBD1	NA	TRBV20-1	TRBJ2-3	CSARPAQGANTQYF	TGCAGTGCTAGACCGGCGCAGGGGGCGAATACGCAGTATTTT
NA	NA	TRBV24-1	TRBJ2-5	CATGTGGAETQYF	TGTGCCACTGGTACGGGGGGCGCGGAGACCCAGTACTTC
NA	NA	TRBV29-1	TRBJ1-1	CSVVPSGFTEAFF	TGCAGCGTTGTTCCCTCAGGGTTCACTGAAGCTTTCTTT
NA	NA	TRBV5-1	TRBJ2-7	CASSWSMGDSYEQYF	TGCGCCAGCAGCTGGAGCATGGGAGACTCCTACGAGCAGTACTTC
NA	NA	TRBV5-5	TRBJ2-5	CASTPEMLETQYF	TGCGCCAGCACCCCCGAGATGTTAGAGACCCAGTACTTC
NA	NA	TRBV7-9	TRBJ2-1	CASSYPGTSYNEQFF	TGCGCCAGCAGCTACCCCGGGACTTCCTACAATGAGCAGTTCTTC
NA	many	TRBV6-9	TRBJ2-2	CASSYSGGIFTGELFF	TGTGCCAGCAGTTATTCGGGGGGAATATTCACCGGGGAGCTGTTTTTT
NA	once	TRBV20-1	TRBJ2-2	CSASLGGFANTGELFF	TGCAGTGCTAGTCTGGGGGGTTTCGCGAACACCGGGGAGCTGTTTTTT
TRBD2	NA	TRBV6-5	TRBJ2-1	CACSLLAGVGNEQFF	TGTGCCTGCAGTTTACTAGCGGGGGTGGGGAATGAGCAGTTCTTC
TRBD2	NA	TRBV9	TRBJ2-2	CASSPEGGLASGTGELFF	TGTGCCAGCAGCCCGGAGGGGGGACTAGCGTCGGGCACCGGGGAGCTGTTTTTT
NA	NA	TRBV4-1	TRBJ2-6	CASTAVQEGLGANVLTF	TGCGCCAGCACCGCGGTCCAAGAAGGGCTTGGGGCCAACGTCCTGACTTTC
TRBD1	NA	TRBV2	TRBJ2-7	CASTGTGGTYEQYF	TGTGCCAGCACCGGGACAGGGGGGACCTACGAGCAGTACTTC
NA	few	TRBV15	TRBJ1-1	CATSYQDGNTEAFF	TGTGCCACCAGCTATCAAGACGGGAACACTGAAGCTTTCTTT
NA	NA	TRBV29-1	TRBJ2-7	CSVEGGQSYEQYF	TGCAGCGTTGAAGGGGGCCAGTCCTACGAGCAGTACTTC
NA	NA	TRBV20-1	TRBJ2-3	CSARDYGGSTDTQYF	TGCAGTGCTAGAGATTACGGGGGATCCACAGATACGCAGTATTTT
NA	NA	TRBV10-3	TRBJ1-1	CAISNSNTEAFF	TGTGCCATCAGTAACTCGAACACTGAAGCTTTCTTT
TRBD2	once	TRBV11-3	TRBJ2-1	CASSEPSGEQFF	TGTGCCAGCAGCGAACCTAGCGGTGAGCAGTTCTTC
NA	NA	TRBV5-4	TRBJ2-5	CASSKDGKETQYF	TGTGCCAGCAGCAAGGACGGGAAAGAGACCCAGTACTTC
NA	NA	TRBV5-1	TRBJ2-3	CASKSGSHTDTQYF	TGCGCCAGCAAATCCGGGAGTCACACAGATACGCAGTATTTT
NA	many	TRBV13	TRBJ2-3	CASSLGRLRDTQYF	TGTGCCAGCAGCTTAGGCAGGTTGAGGGATACGCAGTATTTT
NA	NA	TRBV7-9	TRBJ2-1	CASSLTSDMVEQFF	TGTGCCAGCAGCTTAACATCGGACATGGTTGAGCAGTTCTTC
NA	NA	TRBV10-2	TRBJ1-1	CASSDGGGNTEAFF	TGCGCCAGCAGTGACGGTGGGGGGAACACTGAAGCTTTCTTT
NA	NA	TRBV7-8	TRBJ1-1	CASRLRNGGTEAFF	TGTGCCAGCAGGCTCAGAAATGGGGGCACTGAAGCTTTCTTT